This T cell receptor beta chain came from a study of cytomegalovirus exposure and HLA in healthy donors. Study-wide background: According to later analysis, the same platform produced the 100 to 150 validation and over 600 first-cohort repertoires. The study's findings and limits: Reportedly, cytomegalovirus status was diagnosed with high sensitivity and specificity. That first-cohort TCR clusters tended to co-occur in the approximately 110 validation repertoires was found in a later analysis.

Sequenced by immunoSEQ multiplex PCR; TCRdb stores in-frame clones only, minus some. The table has 150,000 to 200,000 clones, roughly 84% seen once. Comment on this clone: Its cognate antigen is unknown.

The validation cohort, a group of over a hundred subjects, included the donors and was separate from the roughly 670-subject first cohort. The length of the CDR3 is 16 residues. Germline V gives CDR1 SGHVS, CDR2 FQNEAQ. The trim removed 3 bases at V and 1 base at J, leaving 8 bases unmatched. The receptor's source is a man between 18 and 29 years old in good health and CMV-seropositive. Input material: PBMCs. This chain connects TRBV7-8 to TRBJ2-7, with 8 bases matching TRBD2. Here the CDR3 DNA reads TGTGCCAGCAGCTTGCTAGCGGGTACCCTATCCTACGAGCAGTACTTC. It is translated as CASSLLAGTLSYEQYF.